The sequence of this T cell receptor beta chain was determined in a study of beta chain features in type 1 diabetes. Only one heparinised blood draw was taken per donor, and its volume averaged about 116 mL. Regarding this clone: Its specificity is not known.

The entirety of the isolated RNA underwent reverse transcription, so expressed TCRB transcripts were sequenced. The assay was immunoSEQ multiplex PCR, and TCRdb's table has in-frame clones only and misses some. Seen here are over 200,000 clones, approximately 11% observed once, and the top ten hold around 0.015%. General study results and limits: Shortening that was moderate but significant affected the TCRB CDR3s of Type 1 diabetes patients in all four CD4+ subsets.

Trimming cost V 5 bases and J 2 bases; bases outside gene matches: 5. Germline V gives CDR1 MNHEY, CDR2 SMNVEV (reference sequence). There are 14 residues in the CDR3. The sample taken for sequencing was naive CD4+ T cells from blood. The origin of this receptor is a man aged 25 to 45 with type 1 diabetes. The chain uses TRBV27 and TRBJ2-7; the match to TRBD1 covers 8 bases. In nucleotides, the CDR3 is TGTGCCAGCAGTAGCCGGACAGGGCCCTACGAGCAGTACTTC. Residues: CASSSRTGPYEQYF.